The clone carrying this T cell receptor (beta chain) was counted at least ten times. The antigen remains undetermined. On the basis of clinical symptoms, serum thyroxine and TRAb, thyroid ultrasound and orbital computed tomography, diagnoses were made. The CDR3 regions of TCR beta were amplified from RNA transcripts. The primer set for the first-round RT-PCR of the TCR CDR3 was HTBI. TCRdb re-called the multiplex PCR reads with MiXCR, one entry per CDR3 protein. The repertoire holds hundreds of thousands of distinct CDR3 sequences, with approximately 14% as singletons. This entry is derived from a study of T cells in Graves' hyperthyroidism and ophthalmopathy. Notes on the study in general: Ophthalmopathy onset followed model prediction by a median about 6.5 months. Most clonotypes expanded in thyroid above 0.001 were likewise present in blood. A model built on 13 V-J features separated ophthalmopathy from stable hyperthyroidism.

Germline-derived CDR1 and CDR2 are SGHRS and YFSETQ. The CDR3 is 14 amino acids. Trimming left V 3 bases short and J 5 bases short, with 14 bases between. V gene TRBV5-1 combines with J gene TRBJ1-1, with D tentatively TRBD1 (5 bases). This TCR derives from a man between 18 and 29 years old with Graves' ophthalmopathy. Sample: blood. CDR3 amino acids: CASSWRGENTEAFF. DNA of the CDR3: TGCGCCAGCAGCTGGCGGGGGGAGAATACTGAAGCTTTCTTT.